This T cell receptor beta chain emerged from a study of shared clonotypes between healthy human individuals. The CDR3 runs to 15 residues. V lost 4 bases, J lost 0 bases, and 12 bases lay in between. CDR1 is SGHRS, CDR2 YFSETQ, per germline. Using immunoSEQ multiplex PCR, the repertoire was profiled, and TCRdb retains in-frame clones only, with some absent. The sample holds about a million clones; approximately 80% are singletons and the top ten take over 0.8%. Sequenced sample: memory CD4+ T cells from PBMCs. Subset noted: CD45RA-negative fraction. The rearrangement links TRBV5-1 to TRBJ2-3, with D perhaps TRBD1 or TRBD2 (6 bases each). The TCR was taken from a young man in good health. Some clones in this sample may be carry-over from other donors' samples. CDR3 sequence (DNA): TGCGCCAGCAGCGTGGGGGGCACTAGCACAGATACGCAGTATTTT. Amino acid sequence: CASSVGGTSTDTQYF.